Presented here are 25 T cell receptor beta chains from one specimen sequenced in a study of T cell changes during pregnancy in multiple sclerosis. Assay used: immunoSEQ multiplex PCR; TCRdb lists only in-frame clones, some missing. The data contain tens of thousands of clones, about nine tenths of them singletons. The input for sequencing was peripheral blood, taken in the second trimester of pregnancy. The receptors were gathered from a female donor in good health, enrolled as a control in a pregnancy study.

The genes are TRBV6-1 and TRBJ2-7; 8 bases line up with TRBD2. The CDR3 contains 15 residues. J gave up 5 bases and V 6 bases, and 12 bases lay outside the gene matches. Germline CDR1 MNHNS, CDR2 SASEGT. The CDR3 DNA reads TGTGCCAGCAGCACCGGGGGGGCGCGAGGGGACGAGCAGTACTTC. Amino acids: CASSTGGARGDEQYF.

The chain is built from TRBV5-4 and TRBJ2-2, with TRBD2 matching over 7 bases. Germline assignment: CDR1 SGHNT and CDR2 YYREEE (reference sequence). This CDR3 is built from 15 residues. After removal of 0 bases from V and 3 bases from J, the junction contained 2 bases not matched to a gene. The CDR3 sequence is CASSLGGRYTGELFF. For the CDR3, the DNA is TGTGCCAGCAGCTTGGGCGGGAGATACACCGGGGAGCTGTTTTTT.

V is TRBV7-2 and J is TRBJ2-7; 10 nucleotides match TRBD1. There are 14 residues in the CDR3. Germline lookup yields CDR1 SGHTA and CDR2 FQGNSA. The V segment lost 7 bases and the J segment 4 bases; nucleotides outside the gene matches: 7. DNA for the CDR3: TGTGCCAGCAACGACGGACAGGGGGTGTACGAGCAGTACTTC. This gives the protein CASNDGQGVYEQYF.

This clone has a single count. The chain combines TRBV19 with TRBJ1-5, with unresolved D. There are 17 residues in the CDR3. Looked up from germline, CDR1 is LNHDA and CDR2 is SQIVND (reference sequence). V was trimmed by 3 bases and J by 0 bases, leaving 15 bases between them. The CDR3 DNA is TGTGCCAGTAGTATTTTCTGGGCAGAAACTAGCAATCAGCCCCAGCATTTT. Its translation: CASSIFWAETSNQPQHF.

J is TRBJ2-1 and V is TRBV20-1, with D uncertain. Trimming stripped 6 bases from V and 9 bases from J, with 9 bases between. From germline, CDR1 is DFQATT and CDR2 SNEGSKA (reference sequence). The CDR3 runs 10 residues. CDR3 sequence reads: CSAQSFEQFF. The CDR3 nucleotides read TGCAGTGCCCAGTCCTTTGAGCAGTTCTTC.

The chain joins TRBV27 to TRBJ1-1; D might be TRBD1 (6 bases). Trimming stripped 7 bases from V and 3 bases from J, with 18 bases between. This CDR3 is built from 15 residues. From germline, CDR1 is MNHEY and CDR2 SMNVEV (reference sequence). The chain's CDR3 is CASTGRGGAHTEAFF. In nucleotides, the CDR3 is TGTGCCAGCACCGGCCGAGGGGGGGCCCACACTGAAGCTTTCTTT.

This chain links TRBV18 with TRBJ2-7; D unresolved. Trimming removed 2 bases at V and 4 bases at J, with 21 bases between. The CDR3 totals 17 residues. Germline CDR1 and CDR2: KGHSH and LQKENI. DNA of the CDR3: TGTGCCAGCTCACCAACCGCGGCCGGTTATCAACTTTACGAGCAGTACTTC. Encoded protein: CASSPTAAGYQLYEQYF.

This CDR3 reads CASSFGSNTEAFF. As DNA, the CDR3 is TGTGCCAGCAGTTTCGGGAGCAACACTGAAGCTTTCTTT. The gene calls are TRBV27 and TRBJ1-1; D is ambiguous. The CDR3 covers 13 residues. CDR1 is MNHEY and CDR2 is SMNVEV in the germline V gene (reference sequence). The ends were cut back, 3 bases at V and 2 bases at J, with 7 bases in the middle.

This chain uses TRBV4-2 with TRBJ2-7; possibly TRBD1 for D (5 bases). Germline loops: CDR1 LGHNA, CDR2 YNFKEQ. The ends were cut back, 0 bases at V and 6 bases at J, with 27 bases in the middle. The CDR3 covers 19 residues. The CDR3 region has the DNA TGTGCCAGCAGCCAAGATTTAACCAACCGGCCAAAGGGGTACGGCGAGCAGTACTTC. This gives the protein CASSQDLTNRPKGYGEQYF.

The chain has TRBV2 and TRBJ1-1, with D maybe TRBD1 (6 bases). The CDR3 extends over 15 amino acids. Germline loops: CDR1 SNHLY, CDR2 FYNNEI. The V gene lost 6 bases and the J gene lost 5 bases, with 19 bases spanning the gap. CDR3 bases: TGTGCCAGCAGACGACAGGCGACGGGGTTAACTGAAGCTTTCTTT. Its translation is CASRRQATGLTEAFF.

This sequence joins TRBV13 and TRBJ2-3, with TRBD2 as a possible D gene (5 bases). The germline gives CDR1 PRHDT, CDR2 FYEKMQ (reference sequence). This CDR3 is 17 amino acids long. V shed 5 bases and J shed 2 bases, with 20 bases lying between them. CDR3 coding DNA: TGTGCCAGCAGCCCCCCGAGAGGGTTTGCTCTCACAGATACGCAGTATTTT. Translation: CASSPPRGFALTDTQYF.

The gene calls are TRBV9 and TRBJ1-2, with D maybe TRBD1 (6 bases). The CDR3 has 13 amino acids. Looked up from germline, CDR1 is SGDLS and CDR2 is YYNGEE. The ends were cut back, 0 bases at V and 8 bases at J, with 11 bases in the middle. CDR3 DNA: TGTGCCAGCAGCGTAGAAGGGACATCGGGCTACACCTTC. Translating gives CASSVEGTSGYTF.

The chain links TRBV19 to TRBJ1-2; D might be TRBD1 (5 bases). This CDR3 is built from 15 residues. Trimming left V 4 bases short and J 8 bases short, with 20 bases between. From germline, CDR1 is LNHDA and CDR2 SQIVND (reference sequence). CDR3 sequence (DNA): TGTGCCAGTAGTACGGACGGGGGAGAAGTGGCAGGCTACACCTTC. Translating it yields CASSTDGGEVAGYTF.

The chain links TRBV6-6 to TRBJ1-2; 7 bases line up with TRBD1. V was pared by 10 bases and J by 0 bases, with 8 bases of the junction left unmatched. The CDR3 consists of 14 residues. Germline CDR1 reads MNHNY; CDR2 reads SVGAGI (reference sequence). CDR3 nucleotide sequence: TGTGCCATCAGGGGGGGGGCTCCTAACTATGGCTACACCTTC. Its protein is CAIRGGAPNYGYTF.

The V call is TRBV5-1, the J call TRBJ2-1; 9 nucleotides match TRBD2. The CDR3 is made up of 16 amino acids. Germline values: CDR1 SGHRS, CDR2 YFSETQ. The ends lost 7 bases at V and 2 bases at J; junction bases unmatched: 10. CDR3 amino acids: CASGMTSGSPYNEQFF. In DNA, the CDR3 is TGCGCCAGCGGAATGACTAGCGGCAGTCCCTACAATGAGCAGTTCTTC.

V gene TRBV5-6 combines with J gene TRBJ1-3; no clear D. The V gene lost 3 bases and the J gene lost 0 bases, with 13 bases spanning the gap. The germline CDR1 and CDR2 sequences are SGHDT and YYEEEE. The CDR3 is made up of 16 amino acids. The CDR3 region is CASSSTQSHSGNTIYF. The CDR3 bases are TGTGCCAGCAGCTCGACTCAGTCTCACTCTGGAAACACCATATATTTT.

J is TRBJ2-7 and V is TRBV7-9; TRBD1 aligns across 8 bases. Germline CDR1 is SEHNR and CDR2 is FQNEAQ (reference sequence). Unmatched junction bases numbered 18, after V lost 6 bases and J lost 5 bases. The CDR3 is 17 residues long. The CDR3 protein is CASSYSRFTRGPNEQYF. DNA of the CDR3: TGTGCCAGCAGTTACTCAAGATTTACCAGGGGGCCGAACGAGCAGTACTTC.

CDR3 protein: CASSPLGQGHTIYF. CDR3 nucleotides: TGTGCCAGCAGCCCCCTGGGACAGGGACACACCATATATTTT. The V gene is TRBV27, the J gene TRBJ1-3; 9 bases agree with TRBD1. The CDR3 is 14 residues long. V lost 6 bases to trimming and J lost 8 bases; unmatched junction nucleotides: 8. CDR1 is MNHEY and CDR2 is SMNVEV in the germline V gene (reference sequence).

The chain employs TRBV7-2 and TRBJ1-3; 8 bases are shared with TRBD1. Germline V gene data show CDR1 as SGHTA and CDR2 as FQGNSA. V lost 3 bases and J lost 4; bases outside the gene matches: 2. This CDR3 comprises 14 residues. CDR3 DNA: TGTGCCAGCAGCTTTTCAGGGGGCGGAAACACCATATATTTT. It codes for CASSFSGGGNTIYF.

This chain uses TRBV6-5 with TRBJ2-2, with D unresolved. The CDR3 runs to 15 residues. In germline, CDR1 is MNHEY, CDR2 SVGAGI. Deletions cut 3 bases from V and 4 bases from J, with 12 bases between. The DNA of the CDR3 is TGTGCCAGCAGTTATCGAGCACTGAGCACCGGGGAGCTGTTTTTT. Translating gives CASSYRALSTGELFF.

J is TRBJ2-2 and V is TRBV28; 12 bases are shared with TRBD1. The CDR3 is made up of 18 amino acids. Germline CDR1 and CDR2: MDHEN and SYDVKM. The V segment lost 8 bases and the J segment 6 bases; nucleotides outside the gene matches: 16. The CDR3 loop is CASSSPGTGGEGAGELFF. CDR3 sequence (DNA): TGTGCCAGCTCATCACCCGGGACAGGGGGCGAGGGTGCCGGGGAGCTGTTTTTT.

The CDR3 nucleotides are TGTGCCAGCAGTTTACCCGGGGCCTACGAGCAGTACTTC. Its translation: CASSLPGAYEQYF. The chain couples TRBV28 to TRBJ2-7, with D possibly matching TRBD2 (5 bases). V was pared by 2 bases and J by 2 bases, with 7 bases between. CDR1 and CDR2 (germline): MDHEN, SYDVKM. This CDR3 has 13 amino acids.

The V gene is TRBV12-5, the J gene TRBJ1-4, with unresolved D. V shed 7 bases and J shed 5 bases, with 11 bases lying between them. CDR3 size: 13 residues. The germline V gene encodes CDR1 LGHNT and CDR2 FRNRAP. As DNA, the CDR3 is TGTGCTAGTGCCCCCCGGGTAAATGAAAAACTGTTTTTT. Residues: CASAPRVNEKLFF.

V usage is TRBV7-2 and J usage is TRBJ2-5; unclear D gene. CDR3 length: 13 residues. Germline values: CDR1 SGHTA, CDR2 FQGNSA. Trimming shortened V by 7 bases and J by 1 base, and 10 bases separated the two germline ends. This CDR3 reads CASKTGSQETQYF. CDR3 coding DNA: TGTGCCAGCAAGACGGGTTCCCAAGAGACCCAGTACTTC.

In DNA, the CDR3 is TGTGCCAGCAGTCGGACCGGGACAGGGGGCCTCTATGGCTACACCTTC. It codes for CASSRTGTGGLYGYTF. The chain combines TRBV5-6 with TRBJ1-2; TRBD1 matches at 12 bases. V shed 5 bases and J 4 bases; nucleotides not matched to a gene: 9. Germline CDR1 reads SGHDT; CDR2 reads YYEEEE. The CDR3 extends over 16 amino acids.